Below, 24 T cell receptor beta chains from the same sample are listed, as sequenced in a study of blood T cell repertoires in COVID-19 (dated by TCRdb to the early 2020s). Library construction relied on the immunoSEQ multiplex PCR assay. Drawn from immuneACCESS, this table holds only the in-frame rearrangements with V and J called that TCRdb kept. Clones are partly lost; checked studies trace under half to an unresolved V gene and leave the rest unexplained. For this sample there are about 76,000 clones; around 83% appear just once. The ten top clones hold 25% to 30% of the sample. Sequenced input: peripheral blood. These receptors all stem from a human donor in a cohort sampled during active COVID-19.

V and J are TRBV7-2 and TRBJ2-5; 7 bases agree with TRBD2. CDR3 size: 14 residues. Germline assignment: CDR1 SGHTA and CDR2 FQGNSA. The ends lost 1 base at V and 5 bases at J; junction bases unmatched: 4. CDR3 nucleotide sequence: TGTGCCAGCAGCTTAGGGGGACTAAAGGAGACCCAGTACTTC. Its translation: CASSLGGLKETQYF.

The J gene is TRBJ2-3, the V gene TRBV7-2, with 10 nucleotides matching TRBD1. The CDR3 sequence is 16 residues long. V dropped 5 bases and J dropped 0; count of bases not matched to a gene: 5. Germline CDR1 is SGHTA and CDR2 is FQGNSA. DNA of the CDR3: TGTGCCAGCAGCCCGGCGGACAGGGGGAGCACAGATACGCAGTATTTT. This gives the protein CASSPADRGSTDTQYF. Variable domain in full (rest from reference TRBV7-2 and TRBJ2-3): GAGVSQSPSNKVTEKGKDVELRCDPISGHTALYWYRQSLGQGLEFLIYFQGNSAPDKSGLPSDRFSAERTGGSVSTLTIQRTQQEDSAVYLCASSPADRGSTDTQYFGPGTRLTVL.

The V gene is TRBV25-1, the J gene TRBJ1-2, with D possibly TRBD1 on 5 matching bases. There are 13 residues in the CDR3. Trimming stripped 7 bases from V and 6 bases from J, with 15 bases between. From germline, CDR1 is MGHDK and CDR2 SYGVNS. CDR3 bases: TGTGCCAGCACCGGATTTGGGGGGGATGGCTACACCTTC. Translated, it gives CASTGFGGDGYTF.

The V call is TRBV24-1, the J call TRBJ2-1; 7 bases line up with TRBD2. The J segment lost 7 bases and the V segment lost 8 bases, leaving 1 base of the junction unmatched. CDR1 KGHDR and CDR2 SFDVKD come from the germline V gene. The CDR3 spans 11 residues. The CDR3 nucleotides are TGTGCCACCATGCGGGGGAATGAGCAGTTCTTC. This translates into CATMRGNEQFF.

The V and J genes are TRBV2 and TRBJ2-5; maybe TRBD2 (6 bases). V lost 3 bases to trimming and J lost 0 bases, with 8 bases between them. CDR1 SNHLY and CDR2 FYNNEI come from the germline V gene. The CDR3 consists of 14 residues. CDR3 amino acids: CASSDGTHQETQYF. The DNA for the CDR3 is TGTGCCAGCAGTGATGGGACTCACCAAGAGACCCAGTACTTC.

In this sample, this clone turned up a few times. The V and J genes are TRBV10-3 and TRBJ2-2; 10 positions agree with TRBD2. Germline values: CDR1 ENHRY, CDR2 SYGVKD. The trim removed 5 bases at V and 4 bases at J, leaving 1 base unmatched. The CDR3 consists of 14 residues. The chain's CDR3 is CAISSGGGTGELFF. The CDR3 DNA follows: TGTGCCATCAGTAGCGGGGGGGGCACCGGGGAGCTGTTTTTT.

The J gene is TRBJ2-3, the V gene TRBV30; a weak D match, TRBD1 (6 bases). With 7 bases removed from V and 0 bases from J, the gap between germline ends came to 14 bases. This CDR3 has 14 residues. Germline V gives CDR1 GTSNPN, CDR2 SVGIG (reference sequence). CDR3 coding DNA: TGTGCCTCTTCACAGGGACCTAGCACAGATACGCAGTATTTT. This encodes CASSQGPSTDTQYF.

This clone was seen once. The chain is built from TRBV18 and TRBJ1-4; 8 nucleotides line up with TRBD1. CDR3 length: 15 amino acids. With V trimmed by 4 bases and J by 5 bases, 6 bases remained unmatched. Germline loops: CDR1 KGHSH, CDR2 LQKENI. The CDR3 nucleotides read TGTGCCAGCTCACATCCCGGGACAGGAAATGAAAAACTGTTTTTT. This gives the protein CASSHPGTGNEKLFF.

The V gene is TRBV9, the J gene TRBJ1-1, with D unclear. CDR3 length: 13 residues. V shed 0 bases and J shed 1 base, with 4 bases lying between them. The germline V gene encodes CDR1 SGDLS and CDR2 YYNGEE. The DNA for the CDR3 is TGTGCCAGCAGCGTAGACGGGAACACTGAAGCTTTCTTT. The encoded protein is CASSVDGNTEAFF.

This sequence joins TRBV30 and TRBJ1-1; a weak D match, TRBD1 (5 bases). CDR1 is GTSNPN and CDR2 is SVGIG in the germline V gene (reference sequence). The CDR3 has 13 amino acids. With 5 bases removed from V and 1 base from J, the gap between germline ends came to 11 bases. In DNA, the CDR3 is TGTGCCTGGGACGTAGGGGAGAACACTGAAGCTTTCTTT. Protein: CAWDVGENTEAFF.

The chain couples TRBV14 to TRBJ1-3; unclear D gene. The CDR3 is made up of 14 amino acids. Trimming left V 1 base short and J 1 base short, with 5 bases between. Germline V gives CDR1 SGHDN, CDR2 FVKESK. This chain's CDR3 is CASSQANSGNTIYF. CDR3 bases: TGTGCCAGCAGCCAAGCAAATTCTGGAAACACCATATATTTT. Complete variable domain (other parts from reference TRBV14 and TRBJ1-3): EAGVTQFPSHSVIEKGQTVTLRCDPISGHDNLYWYRRVMGKEIKFLLHFVKESKQDESGMPNNRFLAERTGGTYSTLKVQPAELEDSGVYFCASSQANSGNTIYFGEGSWLTVV.

V is TRBV4-1 and J is TRBJ2-5; 12 bases align to TRBD2. The V and J ends lost 1 base and 2 bases, in that order; junction bases with no gene match: 8. Per the germline V gene, CDR1 is MGHRA and CDR2 is YSYEKL. The CDR3 sequence is 18 residues long. The CDR3 DNA follows: TGCGCCAGCAGCCAAGGATCCCTAGCGGGGGGGTTTCAAGAGACCCAGTACTTC. Translation: CASSQGSLAGGFQETQYF.

This rearrangement joins TRBV7-9 to TRBJ2-3, with 7 bases aligning to TRBD1. Germline V gives CDR1 SEHNR, CDR2 FQNEAQ (reference sequence). The V and J ends lost 5 bases and 3 bases, in that order; junction bases with no gene match: 8. CDR3 length: 15 amino acids. The chain's CDR3 is CASSRDRDGTDTQYF. For the CDR3, the DNA is TGTGCCAGCAGCCGCGACAGGGACGGTACAGATACGCAGTATTTT. The variable domain in full, with the rest retrieved from reference TRBV7-9 and TRBJ2-3, is DTGVSQNPRHKITKRGQNVTFRCDPISEHNRLYWYRQTLGQGPEFLTYFQNEAQLEKSRLLSDRFSAERPKGSFSTLEIQRTEQGDSAMYLCASSRDRDGTDTQYFGPGTRLTVL.

The chain couples TRBV6-6 to TRBJ2-5, with D possibly matching TRBD2 (6 bases). Germline V gene lookup returns CDR1 MNHNY and CDR2 SVGAGI (reference sequence). V dropped 6 bases and J dropped 2 bases, with 16 bases sitting between them. This CDR3 comprises 15 residues. This CDR3 reads CASRPPGTRQETQYF. The CDR3 DNA sequence: TGTGCCAGCAGGCCTCCCGGGACTCGTCAAGAGACCCAGTACTTC.

This chain links TRBV25-1 with TRBJ2-1, with 8 nucleotides matching TRBD1. This CDR3 is 16 amino acids long. V lost 3 bases, J lost 7 bases, and 11 bases stayed unmatched. Germline V gene sequence: CDR1 MGHDK, CDR2 SYGVNS. CDR3 in DNA: TGTGCCAGCAGTGACCCCTACCGGACAGGGAAAAATGAGCAGTTCTTC. Translation gives CASSDPYRTGKNEQFF.

V and J are TRBV7-8 and TRBJ2-1; the match to TRBD2 covers 7 bases. V was pared by 3 bases and J by 0 bases, with 8 bases of the junction left unmatched. CDR1 SGHVS and CDR2 FQNEAQ come from the germline V gene. The CDR3 length is 17 residues. CDR3 in amino acids: CASSFQRGPSSYNEQFF. Here the CDR3 DNA reads TGTGCCAGCAGCTTCCAGCGGGGACCGAGCTCCTACAATGAGCAGTTCTTC.

The rearrangement uses TRBV7-8 and TRBJ1-1, with a tentative D call TRBD1 (6 bases). The CDR3 has 17 residues. Germline loops: CDR1 SGHVS, CDR2 FQNEAQ. V was clipped by 0 bases and J by 1 base, with 15 bases between them. DNA of the CDR3: TGTGCCAGCAGCTTAGCGGGGGGGGAACAGGGGAACACTGAAGCTTTCTTT. Its translation is CASSLAGGEQGNTEAFF.

This sequence joins TRBV7-9 and TRBJ2-1; TRBD2 might be the D (5 bases). The CDR3 contains 17 residues. V was pared by 2 bases and J by 5 bases, with 19 bases between. Germline lookup yields CDR1 SEHNR and CDR2 FQNEAQ (reference sequence). CDR3 sequence (DNA): TGTGCCAGCAGCTTATTGTTTGTTTGGGCCGGGGACAATGAGCAGTTCTTC. This encodes CASSLLFVWAGDNEQFF.

This clone was detected a few times. The genes are TRBV3-1 (or the pseudogene TRBV3-2) and TRBJ1-5, with D unresolved. The germline V gene has CDR1 LGHDT and CDR2 YNNKEL (reference sequence). CDR3 length equals 14 residues. Between the trimmed V and J ends, which lost 3 bases and 0 bases, there was a span of 6 bases. Here the CDR3 reads CASSHTDSNQPQHF. DNA of the CDR3: TGTGCCAGCAGCCATACAGATAGCAATCAGCCCCAGCATTTT.

This clone was observed a single time. This rearrangement joins TRBV2 to TRBJ1-2; possible D gene TRBD1, 6 bases. CDR1 and CDR2 (germline): SNHLY, FYNNEI. This CDR3 has 14 amino acids. V was clipped by 6 bases and J by 6 bases, with 17 bases between them. Written as DNA, the CDR3 is TGTGCCAGCAGCCCCTATGACAGGACGGATGGCTACACCTTC. It translates to CASSPYDRTDGYTF.

The gene calls are TRBV7-8 and TRBJ1-5; the match to TRBD1 covers 11 bases. Germline CDR1 is SGHVS and CDR2 is FQNEAQ. CDR3 length equals 16 residues. The V and J ends lost 3 bases and 2 bases, in that order; junction bases with no gene match: 3. The CDR3: CASSFSGQGGNQPQHF. For the CDR3, the DNA is TGTGCCAGCAGCTTTTCGGGACAGGGGGGCAATCAGCCCCAGCATTTT.

CDR3 amino acids: CASSLDGTGGVNEQFF. The CDR3 bases are TGCGCCAGCAGCTTGGATGGGACAGGGGGCGTAAATGAGCAGTTCTTC. This rearrangement joins TRBV5-1 to TRBJ2-1, with 12 bases lining up with TRBD1. The CDR3 has 16 amino acids. Germline V gives CDR1 SGHRS, CDR2 YFSETQ. Trimming cost V 0 bases and J 7 bases; bases outside gene matches: 5.

This clone was seen a single time. The gene calls are TRBV5-1 and TRBJ2-2; TRBD1 matches at 8 bases. Germline-derived CDR1 and CDR2 are SGHRS and YFSETQ. CDR3 size: 15 residues. With 2 bases clipped from V and 3 bases from J, the junction kept 3 bases outside the gene matches. This chain's CDR3 is CASSFVGQDTGELFF. For the CDR3, the DNA is TGCGCCAGCAGCTTCGTGGGACAGGACACCGGGGAGCTGTTTTTT.

The V and J genes are TRBV7-9 and TRBJ1-1, with D perhaps TRBD1 (5 bases). CDR3 length equals 13 residues. Trimming cost V 5 bases and J 4 bases, with 11 bases left between them. The germline V gene encodes CDR1 SEHNR and CDR2 FQNEAQ (reference sequence). CDR3 loop: CASSLQDATEAFF. Here the CDR3 DNA reads TGTGCCAGCAGCCTACAGGATGCCACTGAAGCTTTCTTT.